This T cell receptor (beta chain) stems from a study of T cells in Graves' hyperthyroidism and ophthalmopathy. Overall study results and limits: Ophthalmopathy and stable hyperthyroidism were told apart by a 13 V-J model.

With respect to this clonotype: Its target is unknown. The junction departs from germline at one end; a sequencing error may be responsible.

Thyroid ultrasound and orbital computed tomography, with clinical symptoms and serum thyroxine and TRAb, informed diagnoses. The blood sample was taken at first hyperthyroidism diagnosis, before any ophthalmopathy symptoms. The source material, RNA transcripts, was used to amplify TCR beta CDR3 regions. First-round RT-PCR targeting the TCR CDR3 was performed with the HTBI primer set. TCRdb independently ran MiXCR on the multiplex PCR reads; one entry per CDR3 protein. The sample has a few hundred thousand distinct CDR3 sequences, 15% to 18% seen once. Sequencing was done on a sample of blood. This TCR came from a woman under 30 with Graves' hyperthyroidism that later progressed to Graves' ophthalmopathy.

CDR3 bases: TGTGCCAGCAGCGGACAGGTTCACTCTGGGGCCAACGTCATGACTTTC. Protein: CASSGQVHSGANVMTF. The chain is built from TRBV9 and TRBJ2-6; D may be TRBD1 (6 bases). This CDR3 is built from 16 residues. The germline V gene encodes CDR1 SGDLS and CDR2 YYNGEE. Full variable domain (outside the CDR3, taken from reference TRBV9 and TRBJ2-6): DSGVTQTPKHLITATGQRVTLRCSPRSGDLSVYWYQQSLDQGLQFLIQYYNGEERAKGNILERFSAQQFPDLHSELNLSSLELGDSALYFCASSGQVHSGANVMTFGAGSRLTVL.